The rows below give T cell receptor beta chains drawn from one sample of a study of siplizumab effects on memory and regulatory T cells. Method: immunoSEQ multiplex PCR; TCRdb's copy keeps in-frame clones and lacks some. The table has under 95,000 clones, around 94% seen once. Material for sequencing was non-Treg CD4+ T cells sorted from blood. The receptors here all came from a human donor in good health. CDR3s include the opening cysteine and the closing phenylalanine or tryptophan. Fields, in order: J gene, V gene, CDR3 length, D gene, CDR3 protein. D genes are given only for firm matches.

>TRBJ1-6|TRBV2|13|NA
CASRGSYNSPLHF
>TRBJ1-5|TRBV30|14|NA
CAWSLGQNNQPQHF
>TRBJ2-6|TRBV5-8|17|NA
CASSLRVLSSGANVLTF
>TRBJ2-7|TRBV5-4|14|NA
CASSPQGSAYEQYF
>TRBJ1-1|TRBV6-5|14|NA
CASSRRTKNTEAFF
>TRBJ2-1|TRBV13|15|NA
CASSLRTTPGVEQFF
>TRBJ1-1|TRBV6-1|16|TRBD1
CASSATGGARATEAFF
>TRBJ2-7|TRBV5-1|15|NA
CASSLVVGASYEQYF
>TRBJ2-5|TRBV5-1|14|NA
CASAPAGGWETQYF
>TRBJ1-2|TRBV7-9|13|NA
CASSPDRPYGYTF
>TRBJ1-1|TRBV18|19|TRBD1
CASSPLTGTGGYPNTEAFF
>TRBJ2-1|TRBV5-1|17|TRBD2
CASSSKGLAGSYNEQFF
>TRBJ2-2|TRBV19|17|NA
CASSVRGSASYTGELFF
>TRBJ2-6|TRBV19|18|NA
CASSTGDRMDSGANVLTF
>TRBJ1-2|TRBV19|15|TRBD1
CASSRQRTGGVGYTF
>TRBJ2-5|TRBV7-9|14|NA
CASSPLGIGETQYF
>TRBJ1-2|TRBV5-4|14|NA
CASSLELEAHGYTF
>TRBJ2-5|TRBV12-5|16|TRBD2
CASGLVLAGVSETQYF
>TRBJ1-1|TRBV5-1|16|NA
CASSERPSPGNTEAFF
>NA|TRBV6-5|15|TRBD2
CASSYSTGLAYEQYF
>TRBJ2-4|TRBV27|15|TRBD1
CASSVDRGPKNIQYF
>TRBJ1-1|TRBV7-8|15|NA
CASSLTLRKFTEAFF
>TRBJ1-1|TRBV18|15|NA
CASSPTVGGDTEAFF
>TRBJ1-1|TRBV13|11|NA
CASSLGGATFF
>TRBJ2-7|TRBV7-2|14|NA
CASSYYRAAYEQYF
>TRBJ1-2|TRBV7-8|14|NA
CASSLDASAGGYTF
>TRBJ2-4|TRBV9|13|NA
CASSGIGVNIQYF
>TRBJ2-3|TRBV7-2|13|NA
CASSSRPTDTQYF
>TRBJ1-3|TRBV19|18|NA
CASSTGTPQFLSGNTIYF
>TRBJ2-7|TRBV7-8|16|NA
CASSPRGGGGSREQYF
>TRBJ2-2|TRBV5-4|15|TRBD1
CASRGGQGAAGELFF
>TRBJ2-2|TRBV5-1|18|NA
CASSVHGQPELNTGELFF
>TRBJ2-3|TRBV11-3|18|NA
CASSFKGALAVSTDTQYF
>TRBJ2-7|TRBV11-2|14|NA
CASSLVDNSYEQYF
>TRBJ1-1|TRBV11-2|12|TRBD1
CASSRDSSVAFF
>TRBJ2-1|TRBV9|16|NA
CASSVGKGDAYNEQFF
>TRBJ1-4|TRBV6-5|16|TRBD1
CASSYSWTGGDEKLFF
>TRBJ2-2|TRBV5-1|17|NA
CASSLAVRQGGTGELFF
>TRBJ2-7|TRBV7-9|14|NA
CASSHRTQYYEQYF
>TRBJ2-1|TRBV11-3|12|NA
CASSPQSNEQFF
>TRBJ2-5|TRBV2|15|TRBD1
CASSHGQGAGETQYF
>TRBJ2-3|TRBV5-4|15|TRBD2
CASSLGLAGEDTQYF
>TRBJ2-7|TRBV2|14|TRBD1
CASRSGTGNSEQYF
>TRBJ2-7|TRBV21-1|15|NA
CASSNEWGIHYEQYF
>TRBJ1-2|TRBV9|12|NA
CASSVTGRGFTF
>TRBJ2-1|TRBV13|17|NA
CASSLSTGLVVYNEQFF
>TRBJ2-1|TRBV6-5|15|NA
CASSYGQGGYNEQFF
>TRBJ2-1|TRBV6-6|14|TRBD1
CASSPGGSYNEQFF
>TRBJ2-7|TRBV7-9|13|TRBD1
CASSRDSSYEQYF
>TRBJ1-1|TRBV6-1|14|TRBD1
CASSPDRDEAEAFF
>TRBJ1-1|TRBV25-1|15|NA
CASSAIGRMNTEAFF
>TRBJ1-5|TRBV7-8|13|NA
CASSLAQDQPQHF
>TRBJ2-3|TRBV4-2|15|TRBD1
CASSQAGTVQDTQYF
>TRBJ2-7|TRBV19|15|NA
CASSTYRDGGHEQYF
>TRBJ1-1|TRBV9|15|NA
CASSVGDTGNTEAFF